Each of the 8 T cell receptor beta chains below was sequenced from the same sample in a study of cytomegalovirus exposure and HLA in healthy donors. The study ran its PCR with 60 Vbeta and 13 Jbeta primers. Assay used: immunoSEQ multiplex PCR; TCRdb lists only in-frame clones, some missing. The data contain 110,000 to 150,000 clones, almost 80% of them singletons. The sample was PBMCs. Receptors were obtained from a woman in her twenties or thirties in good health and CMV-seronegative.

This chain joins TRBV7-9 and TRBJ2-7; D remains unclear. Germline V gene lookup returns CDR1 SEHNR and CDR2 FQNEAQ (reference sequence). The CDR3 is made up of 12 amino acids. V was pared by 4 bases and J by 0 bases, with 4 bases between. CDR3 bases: TGTGCCAGCAGCTGGAGCTCCTACGAGCAGTACTTC. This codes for CASSWSSYEQYF.

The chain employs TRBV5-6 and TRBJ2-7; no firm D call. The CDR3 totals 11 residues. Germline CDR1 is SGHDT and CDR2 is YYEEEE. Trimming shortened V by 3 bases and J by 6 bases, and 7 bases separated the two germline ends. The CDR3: CASSSLLEQYF. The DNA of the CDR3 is TGTGCCAGCAGCTCCCTCCTCGAGCAGTACTTC.

The CDR3 protein is CASSPGFGQGARFGELFF. CDR3 nucleotides: TGCGCCAGCAGCCCGGGTTTTGGACAGGGGGCGCGATTCGGGGAGCTGTTTTTT. V is TRBV5-1 and J is TRBJ2-2; 11 positions match TRBD1. The V gene end was trimmed by 4 bases and the J gene end by 7 bases; junction bases not matched to a gene: 15. The CDR3 is made up of 18 amino acids. Germline V gene lookup returns CDR1 SGHRS and CDR2 YFSETQ.

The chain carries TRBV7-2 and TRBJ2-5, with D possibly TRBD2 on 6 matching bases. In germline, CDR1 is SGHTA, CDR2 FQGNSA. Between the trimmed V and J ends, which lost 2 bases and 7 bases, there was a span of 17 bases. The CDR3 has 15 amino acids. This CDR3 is CASSLRTGPGVTQYF. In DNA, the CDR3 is TGTGCCAGCAGCTTACGGACGGGGCCGGGAGTGACCCAGTACTTC.

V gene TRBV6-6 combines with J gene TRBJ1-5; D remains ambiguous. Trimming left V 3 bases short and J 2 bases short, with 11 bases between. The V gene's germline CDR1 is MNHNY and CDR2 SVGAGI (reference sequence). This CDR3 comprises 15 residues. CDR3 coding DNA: TGTGCCAGCAGTTATACACAGTCTGGCAATCAGCCCCAGCATTTT. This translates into CASSYTQSGNQPQHF.

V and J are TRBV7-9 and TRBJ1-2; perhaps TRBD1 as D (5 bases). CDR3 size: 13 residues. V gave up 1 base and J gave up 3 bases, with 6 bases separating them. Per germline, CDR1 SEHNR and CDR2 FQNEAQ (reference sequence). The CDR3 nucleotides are TGTGCCAGCAGCTTAGGGGGGGACTATGGCTACACCTTC. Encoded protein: CASSLGGDYGYTF.

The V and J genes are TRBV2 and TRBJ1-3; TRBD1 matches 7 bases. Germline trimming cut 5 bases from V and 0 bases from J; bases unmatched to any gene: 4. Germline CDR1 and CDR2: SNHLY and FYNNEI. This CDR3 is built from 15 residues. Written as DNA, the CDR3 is TGTGCCAGCAGTCAGGACAGGCCCTCTGGAAACACCATATATTTT. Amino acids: CASSQDRPSGNTIYF.

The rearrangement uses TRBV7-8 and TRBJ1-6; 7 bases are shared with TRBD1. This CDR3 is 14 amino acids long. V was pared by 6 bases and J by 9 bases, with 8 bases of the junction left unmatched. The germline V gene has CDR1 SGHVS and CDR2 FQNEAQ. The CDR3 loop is CASRLLAGGSPLHF. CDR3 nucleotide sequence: TGTGCCAGCAGGCTGCTGGCAGGGGGTTCACCCCTCCACTTT.